A single sample is the source of the 19 T cell receptor beta chains below, sequenced in a study of blood T cell repertoires in COVID-19. Assay used: immunoSEQ multiplex PCR; TCRdb lists only in-frame clones, some missing. The sample consists of some 150,000 clones, roughly 84% of them appearing once. Sequencing used peripheral blood. These receptors all come from an older man with acute or convalescent COVID-19.

V is TRBV3-1 (or the pseudogene TRBV3-2) and J is TRBJ2-7; 11 nucleotides line up with TRBD2. The CDR3 runs 16 residues. With V trimmed by 1 base and J by 5 bases, 7 bases remained unmatched. Looked up from germline, CDR1 is LGHDT and CDR2 is YNNKEL (reference sequence). Here the CDR3 DNA reads TGTGCCAGCAGCCAAGTGGCTAGCGGGAGGTGGAACGAGCAGTACTTC. Its translation: CASSQVASGRWNEQYF.

The V gene is TRBV6-5, the J gene TRBJ2-3; 7 positions match TRBD1. Germline CDR1 MNHEY, CDR2 SVGAGI. V lost 6 bases to trimming and J lost 7 bases; unmatched junction nucleotides: 7. This CDR3 contains 13 residues. Written as DNA, the CDR3 is TGTGCCAGCAGAGCACAGGGGACAAATACGCAGTATTTT. It is translated as CASRAQGTNTQYF.

CDR3 DNA sequence: TGTGCCAGCAGCCGGACAGGGGGCTTTGGAAACACCATATATTTT. Protein: CASSRTGGFGNTIYF. The chain uses TRBV6-1 and TRBJ1-3, with 11 bases that match TRBD1. This CDR3 has 15 amino acids. Germline V CDR1 and CDR2: MNHNS, SASEGT. After removal of 6 bases from V and 3 bases from J, the junction contained 4 bases not matched to a gene.

The chain is built from TRBV28 and TRBJ2-7, with 8 positions matching TRBD1. CDR1 MDHEN and CDR2 SYDVKM come from the germline V gene. The CDR3 is 14 residues long. The V segment lost 2 bases and the J segment 2 bases; nucleotides outside the gene matches: 2. CDR3 coding DNA: TGTGCCAGCAGTTTAAGGGGACAGGCCTACGAGCAGTACTTC. This sequence encodes CASSLRGQAYEQYF.

This rearrangement joins TRBV10-3 to TRBJ2-2; 7 bases match TRBD1. V was clipped by 4 bases and J by 1 base; unmatched bases: 9. The CDR3 has 17 amino acids. From germline, CDR1 is ENHRY and CDR2 SYGVKD. The CDR3 DNA follows: TGTGCCATCAGTGTCAGTGTAGGGGGCTTGAACACCGGGGAGCTGTTTTTT. It specifies CAISVSVGGLNTGELFF.

This sequence joins TRBV18 and TRBJ2-5; 9 bases map to TRBD1. The CDR3 runs to 15 residues. Germline V gives CDR1 KGHSH, CDR2 LQKENI. With V trimmed by 2 bases and J by 5 bases, 6 bases remained unmatched. CDR3 sequence (DNA): TGTGCCAGCTCACCAAAAACAGGGGGCAGCGAGACCCAGTACTTC. Encoded protein: CASSPKTGGSETQYF.

This chain connects TRBV19 to TRBJ2-1; 7 nucleotides match TRBD2. Germline V CDR1 and CDR2: LNHDA, SQIVND (reference sequence). The CDR3 totals 16 residues. V trimming: 3 bases; J trimming: 4 bases; junction bases outside the gene matches: 9. CDR3 bases: TGTGCCAGTAGTATGCCCCGGTGGGAGGGATACAATGAGCAGTTCTTC. It yields the protein CASSMPRWEGYNEQFF.

This sequence joins TRBV6-6 and TRBJ2-1; TRBD1 agrees at 11 bases. Germline V gene sequence: CDR1 MNHNY, CDR2 SVGAGI (reference sequence). This CDR3 comprises 15 residues. The V gene end was trimmed by 0 bases and the J gene end by 8 bases; junction bases not matched to a gene: 3. For the CDR3, the DNA is TGTGCCAGCAGTTACTCTACGGGACAGGGGGATGAGCAGTTCTTC. Protein product: CASSYSTGQGDEQFF.

V and J are TRBV27 and TRBJ1-4; the D gene is possibly TRBD1 (6 bases). Germline lookup yields CDR1 MNHEY and CDR2 SMNVEV (reference sequence). Trimming pared 2 bases from V and 6 bases from J, leaving 10 bases between. This CDR3 has 14 amino acids. The CDR3 reads CASSLAGADEKLFF. In DNA form, the CDR3 reads TGTGCCAGCAGTTTAGCGGGGGCTGATGAAAAACTGTTTTTT.

This chain uses TRBV5-1 with TRBJ2-1, with 14 bases identical to TRBD2. There are 14 residues in the CDR3. The V segment lost 5 bases and the J segment 9 bases; nucleotides outside the gene matches: 4. Germline loops: CDR1 SGHRS, CDR2 YFSETQ. CDR3 nucleotides: TGCGCCAGCAGGACTAGCGGGGGGGCCCCTGAGCAGTTCTTC. Encoded protein: CASRTSGGAPEQFF.

This clone was observed a handful of times. The rearrangement uses TRBV11-2 and TRBJ2-1; TRBD1 agrees at 9 bases. CDR3 length: 15 amino acids. The germline gives CDR1 SGHAT, CDR2 FQNNGV. The V gene end was trimmed by 1 base and the J gene end by 5 bases; junction bases not matched to a gene: 3. The CDR3 nucleotides read TGTGCCAGCAGCTTAGGGACAGGGGCCCACAATGAGCAGTTCTTC. Translated, it gives CASSLGTGAHNEQFF. Full variable domain (remainder filled in from reference TRBV11-2 and TRBJ2-1): EAGVAQSPRYKIIEKRQSVAFWCNPISGHATLYWYQQILGQGPKLLIQFQNNGVVDDSQLPKDRFSAERLKGVDSTLKIQPAKLEDSAVYLCASSLGTGAHNEQFFGPGTRLTVL.

The V gene is TRBV6-4, the J gene TRBJ2-5; possible D gene TRBD2, 6 bases. The CDR3 has 12 residues. The ends were cut back, 3 bases at V and 7 bases at J, with 9 bases in the middle. Germline CDR1 is MRHNA and CDR2 is SNTAGT. The CDR3: CASSDQGGTQYF. CDR3 nucleotides: TGTGCCAGCAGTGATCAGGGAGGGACCCAGTACTTC.

This clone has a single count. The gene calls are TRBV19 and TRBJ2-2; 8 bases are a match to TRBD1. The CDR3 is made up of 15 amino acids. Germline V gene lookup returns CDR1 LNHDA and CDR2 SQIVND (reference sequence). The junction had 8 bases not matched to a gene; V was cut back by 6 bases and J by 5 bases. The CDR3 loop reads CASRDTGGWTGELFF. CDR3 nucleotides: TGTGCCAGTAGAGATACAGGGGGATGGACCGGGGAGCTGTTTTTT.

This chain uses TRBV6-1 with TRBJ1-5; D is unclear. The CDR3 has 13 amino acids. The germline V and J ends were trimmed by 5 bases and 7 bases, with 12 bases remaining between them. The germline CDR1 and CDR2 sequences are MNHNS and SASEGT. The CDR3 nucleotides read TGTGCCAGCAGTTCCCCTCCTAGGCAGCCCCAGCATTTT. Translating it yields CASSSPPRQPQHF.

The rearrangement uses TRBV2 and TRBJ2-1; TRBD2 is a possible D gene (5 bases). The CDR3 covers 15 residues. CDR1 SNHLY and CDR2 FYNNEI come from the germline V gene. V lost 5 bases, J lost 6 bases, and 17 bases lay in between. CDR3 sequence (DNA): TGTGCCAGCAGTAGGGCCAGCGGTCTCCTCAATGAGCAGTTCTTC. Translating gives CASSRASGLLNEQFF.

The genes are TRBV28 and TRBJ2-5; 9 nucleotides line up with TRBD1. After removal of 5 bases from V and 5 bases from J, the junction contained 15 bases not matched to a gene. The V gene's germline CDR1 is MDHEN and CDR2 SYDVKM. The CDR3 extends over 17 amino acids. The CDR3 DNA sequence: TGTGCCAGCAGTCCCCCACATCCGGGACAGGGAGGGGAGACCCAGTACTTC. Translated, it gives CASSPPHPGQGGETQYF. The complete variable domain, with remaining parts taken from reference TRBV28 and TRBJ2-5, reads DVKVTQSSRYLVKRTGEKVFLECVQDMDHENMFWYRQDPGLGLRLIYFSYDVKMKEKGDIPEGYSVSREKKERFSLILESASTNQTSMYLCASSPPHPGQGGETQYFGPGTRLLVL.

J is TRBJ2-1 and V is TRBV10-1; TRBD2 matches 14 bases. The CDR3 has 15 amino acids. The germline CDR1 and CDR2 sequences are WNHNN and SYGVQD (reference sequence). The J segment lost 7 bases and the V segment lost 5 bases, leaving 4 bases of the junction unmatched. CDR3 residues: CASSTGTSGSNEQFF. The CDR3 nucleotides read TGCGCCAGCAGTACCGGGACTAGCGGGAGTAATGAGCAGTTCTTC.

V is TRBV3-1 (or the pseudogene TRBV3-2) and J is TRBJ2-3, with 8 bases identical to TRBD1. This CDR3 is built from 19 residues. The trim removed 1 base at V and 3 bases at J, leaving 15 bases unmatched. From germline, CDR1 is LGHDT and CDR2 YNNKEL (reference sequence). The CDR3 loop reads CASSQGWWSGGSLTDTQYF. In DNA, the CDR3 is TGTGCCAGCAGCCAAGGTTGGTGGTCAGGGGGCAGTTTGACAGATACGCAGTATTTT.

V is TRBV19 and J is TRBJ2-3, with D unresolved. Trimming left V 5 bases short and J 1 base short, with 28 bases between. The CDR3 sequence is 20 residues long. Germline values: CDR1 LNHDA, CDR2 SQIVND (reference sequence). CDR3 sequence: CASSPSVVYQGESGTDTQYF. CDR3 nucleotides: TGTGCCAGTAGTCCGTCAGTAGTATATCAAGGAGAGAGCGGCACAGATACGCAGTATTTT.